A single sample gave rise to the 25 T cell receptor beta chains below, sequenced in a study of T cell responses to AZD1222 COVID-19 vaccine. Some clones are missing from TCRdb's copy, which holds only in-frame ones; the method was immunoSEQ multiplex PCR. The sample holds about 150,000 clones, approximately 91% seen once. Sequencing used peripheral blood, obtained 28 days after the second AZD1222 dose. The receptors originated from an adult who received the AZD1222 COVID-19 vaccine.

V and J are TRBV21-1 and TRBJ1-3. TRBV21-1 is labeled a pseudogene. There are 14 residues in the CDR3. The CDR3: CASSGKSSGNTIYF. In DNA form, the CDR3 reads TGTGCCAGCAGTGGTAAAAGCTCTGGAAACACCATATATTTT.

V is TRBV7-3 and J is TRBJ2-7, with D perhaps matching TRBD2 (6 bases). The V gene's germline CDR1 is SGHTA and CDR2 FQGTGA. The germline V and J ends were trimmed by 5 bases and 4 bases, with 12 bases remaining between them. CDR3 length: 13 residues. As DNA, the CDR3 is TGTGCCAGCAGCATGCGGGATCCATACGAGCAGTACTTC. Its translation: CASSMRDPYEQYF.

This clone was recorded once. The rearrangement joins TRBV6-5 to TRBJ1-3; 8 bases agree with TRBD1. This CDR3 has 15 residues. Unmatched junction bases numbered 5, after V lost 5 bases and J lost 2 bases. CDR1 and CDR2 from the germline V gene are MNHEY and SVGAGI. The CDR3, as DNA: TGTGCCAGCAGTACATCGACAGGGGCTGGAAACACCATATATTTT. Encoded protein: CASSTSTGAGNTIYF.

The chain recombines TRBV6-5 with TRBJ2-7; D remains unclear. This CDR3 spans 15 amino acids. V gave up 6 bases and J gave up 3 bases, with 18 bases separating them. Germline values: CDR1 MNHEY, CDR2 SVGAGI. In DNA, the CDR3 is TGTGCCAGCAGCCCCCTCCGGGTCAACTTCTACGAGCAGTACTTC. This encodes CASSPLRVNFYEQYF.

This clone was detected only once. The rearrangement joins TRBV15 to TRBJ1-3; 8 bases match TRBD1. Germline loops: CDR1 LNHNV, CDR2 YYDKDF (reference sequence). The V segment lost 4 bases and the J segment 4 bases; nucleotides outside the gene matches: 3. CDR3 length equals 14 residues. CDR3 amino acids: CATSTGGLGNTIYF. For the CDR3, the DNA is TGTGCCACCAGCACAGGGGGCTTGGGAAACACCATATATTTT.

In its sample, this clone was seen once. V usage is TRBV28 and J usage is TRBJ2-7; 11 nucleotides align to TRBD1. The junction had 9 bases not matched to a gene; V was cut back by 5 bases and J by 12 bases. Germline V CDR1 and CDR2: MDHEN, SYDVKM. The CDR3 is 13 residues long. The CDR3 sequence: CASSPGTGGNPYF. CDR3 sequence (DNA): TGTGCCAGCAGTCCCGGGACAGGGGGGAATCCGTACTTC.

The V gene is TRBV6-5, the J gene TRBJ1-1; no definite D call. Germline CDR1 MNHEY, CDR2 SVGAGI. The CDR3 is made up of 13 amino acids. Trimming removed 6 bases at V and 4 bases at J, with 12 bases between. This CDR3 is CASRVGWSTEAFF. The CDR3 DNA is TGTGCCAGCAGAGTTGGGTGGAGCACTGAAGCTTTCTTT.

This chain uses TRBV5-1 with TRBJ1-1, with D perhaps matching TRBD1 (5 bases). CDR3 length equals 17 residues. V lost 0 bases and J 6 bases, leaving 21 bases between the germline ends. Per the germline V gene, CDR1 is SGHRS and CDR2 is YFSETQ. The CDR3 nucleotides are TGCGCCAGCAGCTTGGAACCAGTGACAGCCAATTTCCCTGAAGCTTTCTTT. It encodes CASSLEPVTANFPEAFF.

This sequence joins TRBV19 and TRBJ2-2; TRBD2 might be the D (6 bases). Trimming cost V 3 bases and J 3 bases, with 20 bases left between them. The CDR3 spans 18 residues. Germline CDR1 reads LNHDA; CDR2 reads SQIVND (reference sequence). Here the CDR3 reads CASSIPKSRRGDTGELFF. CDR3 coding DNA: TGTGCCAGTAGTATTCCTAAGTCCCGGCGGGGCGACACCGGGGAGCTGTTTTTT. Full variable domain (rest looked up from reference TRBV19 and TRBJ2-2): DGGITQSPKYLFRKEGQNVTLSCEQNLNHDAMYWYRQDPGQGLRLIYYSQIVNDFQKGDIAEGYSVSREKKESFPLTVTSAQKNPTAFYLCASSIPKSRRGDTGELFFGEGSRLTVL.

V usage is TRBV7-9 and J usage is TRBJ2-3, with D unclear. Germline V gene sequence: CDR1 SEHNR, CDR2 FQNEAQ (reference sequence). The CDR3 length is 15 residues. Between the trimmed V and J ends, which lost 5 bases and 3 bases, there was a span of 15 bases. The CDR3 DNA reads TGTGCCAGCAGCCCACTATTGGCGTGGACAGATACGCAGTATTTT. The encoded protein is CASSPLLAWTDTQYF.

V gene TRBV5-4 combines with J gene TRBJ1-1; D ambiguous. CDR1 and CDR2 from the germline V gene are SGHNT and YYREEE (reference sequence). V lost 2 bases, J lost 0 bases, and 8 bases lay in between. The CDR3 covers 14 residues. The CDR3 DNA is TGTGCCAGCAGCTTAAGTCGACTGAACACTGAAGCTTTCTTT. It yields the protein CASSLSRLNTEAFF.

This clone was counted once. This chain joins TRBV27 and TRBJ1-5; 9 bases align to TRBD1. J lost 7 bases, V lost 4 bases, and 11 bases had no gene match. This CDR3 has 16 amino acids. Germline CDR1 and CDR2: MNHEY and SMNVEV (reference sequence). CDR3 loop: CASSSGDRVGGQPQHF. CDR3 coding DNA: TGTGCCAGCAGTTCAGGGGACAGGGTCGGCGGCCAGCCCCAGCATTTT.

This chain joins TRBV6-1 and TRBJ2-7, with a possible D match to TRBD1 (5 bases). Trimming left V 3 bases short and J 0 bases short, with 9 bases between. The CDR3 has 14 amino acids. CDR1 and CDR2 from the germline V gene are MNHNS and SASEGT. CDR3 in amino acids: CASSDRAGSYEQYF. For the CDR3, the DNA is TGTGCCAGCAGTGACAGGGCTGGCTCCTACGAGCAGTACTTC.

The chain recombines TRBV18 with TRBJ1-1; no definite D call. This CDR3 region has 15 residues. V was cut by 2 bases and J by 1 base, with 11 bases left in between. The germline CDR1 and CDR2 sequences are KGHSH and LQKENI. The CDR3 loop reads CASSPTDTWNTEAFF. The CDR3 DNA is TGTGCCAGCTCACCAACAGACACCTGGAACACTGAAGCTTTCTTT.

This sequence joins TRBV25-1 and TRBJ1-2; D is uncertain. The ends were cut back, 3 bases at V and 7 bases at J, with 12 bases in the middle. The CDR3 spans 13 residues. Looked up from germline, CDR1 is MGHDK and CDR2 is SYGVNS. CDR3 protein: CASSDPGVSGYTF. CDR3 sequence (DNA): TGTGCCAGCAGTGACCCCGGAGTATCTGGCTACACCTTC.

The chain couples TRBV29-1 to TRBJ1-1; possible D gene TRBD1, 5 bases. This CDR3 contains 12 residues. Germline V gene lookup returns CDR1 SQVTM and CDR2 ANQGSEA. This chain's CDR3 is CTGGRLGTEAFF. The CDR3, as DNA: TGCACGGGGGGGAGGCTGGGCACTGAAGCTTTCTTT.

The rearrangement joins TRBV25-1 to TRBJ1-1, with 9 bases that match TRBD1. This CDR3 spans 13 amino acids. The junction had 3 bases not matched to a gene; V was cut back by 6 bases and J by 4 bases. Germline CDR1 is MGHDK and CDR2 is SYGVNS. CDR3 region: CASRETGGTEAFF. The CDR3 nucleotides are TGTGCCAGCAGGGAGACAGGGGGCACTGAAGCTTTCTTT.

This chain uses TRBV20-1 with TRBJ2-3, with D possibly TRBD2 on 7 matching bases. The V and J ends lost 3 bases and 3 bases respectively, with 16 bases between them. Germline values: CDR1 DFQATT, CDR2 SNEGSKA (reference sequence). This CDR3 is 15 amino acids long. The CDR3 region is CSASGGALGTDTQYF. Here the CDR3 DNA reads TGCAGTGCTAGTGGGGGGGCACTTGGAACAGATACGCAGTATTTT.

The DNA of the CDR3 is TGTGCCAGCACGTCTGAAGGACACGCGAACACCGGGGAGCTGTTTTTT. Translated: CASTSEGHANTGELFF. The chain has TRBV5-4 and TRBJ2-2; D is possibly TRBD1 (5 bases). Germline V lookup: CDR1 SGHNT, CDR2 YYREEE (reference sequence). Trimming left V 6 bases short and J 0 bases short, with 15 bases between. The CDR3 runs 16 residues. Using reference TRBV5-4 and TRBJ2-2 for the parts outside the CDR3, the full variable domain is ETGVTQSPTHLIKTRGQQVTLRCSSQSGHNTVSWYQQALGQGPQFIFQYYREEENGRGNFPPRFSGLQFPNYSSELNVNALELDDSALYLCASTSEGHANTGELFFGEGSRLTVL.

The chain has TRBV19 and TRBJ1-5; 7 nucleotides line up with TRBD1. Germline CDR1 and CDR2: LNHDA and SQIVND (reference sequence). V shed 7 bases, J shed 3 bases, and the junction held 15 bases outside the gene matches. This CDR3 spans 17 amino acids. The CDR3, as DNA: TGTGCCAGTACCCCAGGAAGGGAGACAGGGCCCAATCAGCCCCAGCATTTT. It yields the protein CASTPGRETGPNQPQHF.

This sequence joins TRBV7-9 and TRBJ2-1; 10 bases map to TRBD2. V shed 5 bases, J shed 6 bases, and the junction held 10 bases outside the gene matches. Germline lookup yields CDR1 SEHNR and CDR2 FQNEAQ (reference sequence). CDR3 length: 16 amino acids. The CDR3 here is CASSLSLAGALNEQFF. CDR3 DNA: TGTGCCAGCAGCCTATCCCTAGCGGGAGCGCTCAATGAGCAGTTCTTC.

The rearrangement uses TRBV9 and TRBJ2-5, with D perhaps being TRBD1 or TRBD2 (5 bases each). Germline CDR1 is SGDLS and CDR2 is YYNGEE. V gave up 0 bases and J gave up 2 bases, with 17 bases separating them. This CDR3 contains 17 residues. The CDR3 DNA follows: TGTGCCAGCAGCGTAGGGGGGACCCTACCCCCACAAGAGACCCAGTACTTC. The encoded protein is CASSVGGTLPPQETQYF.

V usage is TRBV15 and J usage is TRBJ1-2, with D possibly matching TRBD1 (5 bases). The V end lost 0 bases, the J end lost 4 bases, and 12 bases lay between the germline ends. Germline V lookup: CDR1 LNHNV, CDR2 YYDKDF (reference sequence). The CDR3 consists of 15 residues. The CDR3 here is CATSRDPGGGYGYTF. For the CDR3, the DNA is TGTGCCACCAGCAGAGATCCTGGGGGTGGCTATGGCTACACCTTC.

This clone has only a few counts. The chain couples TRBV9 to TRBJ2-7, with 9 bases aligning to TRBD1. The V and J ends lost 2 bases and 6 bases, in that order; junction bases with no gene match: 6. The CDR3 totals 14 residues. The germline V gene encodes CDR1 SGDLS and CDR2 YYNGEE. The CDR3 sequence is CASSVGGQGGEQYF. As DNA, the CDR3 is TGTGCCAGCAGCGTTGGGGGACAGGGTGGCGAGCAGTACTTC.

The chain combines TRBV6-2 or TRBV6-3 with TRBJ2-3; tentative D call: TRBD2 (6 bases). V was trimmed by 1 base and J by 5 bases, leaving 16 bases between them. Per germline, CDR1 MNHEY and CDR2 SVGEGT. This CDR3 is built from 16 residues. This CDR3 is CASSYFAPVGGDTQYF. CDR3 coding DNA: TGTGCCAGCAGTTACTTCGCACCTGTGGGGGGAGATACGCAGTATTTT.